This T cell receptor (beta chain) stems from a study of blood T cell repertoires in COVID-19. V gave up 4 bases and J gave up 7 bases; unmatched junction bases: 6. The CDR3 is made up of 14 amino acids. CDR1 is SGHVS, CDR2 FNYEAQ, per germline. Repertoires were generated with immunoSEQ multiplex PCR, while TCRdb's copy carries only in-frame clones and drops some. The table lists about 160,000 clones, approximately 86% of them singletons. The sample was peripheral blood. The sequence was obtained from a man aged 50 to 60 with active or convalescent COVID-19. This chain connects TRBV7-6 to TRBJ1-4; 7 bases map to TRBD1. The CDR3 nucleotides read TGTGCCAGCAGCTCGACAGGGCGGGGTGAAAAACTGTTTTTT. Its translation is CASSSTGRGEKLFF.